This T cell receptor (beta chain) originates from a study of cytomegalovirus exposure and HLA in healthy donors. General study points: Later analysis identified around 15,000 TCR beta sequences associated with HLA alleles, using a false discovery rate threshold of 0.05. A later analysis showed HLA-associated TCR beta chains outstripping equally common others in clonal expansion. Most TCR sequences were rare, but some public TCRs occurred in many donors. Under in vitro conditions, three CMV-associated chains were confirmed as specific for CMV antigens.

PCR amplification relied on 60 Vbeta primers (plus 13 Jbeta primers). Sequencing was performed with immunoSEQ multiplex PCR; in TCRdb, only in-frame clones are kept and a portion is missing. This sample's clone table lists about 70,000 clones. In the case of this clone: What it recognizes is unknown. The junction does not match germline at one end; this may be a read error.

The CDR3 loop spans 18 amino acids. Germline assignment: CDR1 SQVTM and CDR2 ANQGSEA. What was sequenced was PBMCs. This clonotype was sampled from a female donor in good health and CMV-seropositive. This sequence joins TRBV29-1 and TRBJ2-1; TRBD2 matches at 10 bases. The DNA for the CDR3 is TGCAGCGTTGATGCGGCTAGCGGGAGATCGGGCTCCGACAATGAGCAGTTCTTC. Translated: CSVDAASGRSGSDNEQFF.